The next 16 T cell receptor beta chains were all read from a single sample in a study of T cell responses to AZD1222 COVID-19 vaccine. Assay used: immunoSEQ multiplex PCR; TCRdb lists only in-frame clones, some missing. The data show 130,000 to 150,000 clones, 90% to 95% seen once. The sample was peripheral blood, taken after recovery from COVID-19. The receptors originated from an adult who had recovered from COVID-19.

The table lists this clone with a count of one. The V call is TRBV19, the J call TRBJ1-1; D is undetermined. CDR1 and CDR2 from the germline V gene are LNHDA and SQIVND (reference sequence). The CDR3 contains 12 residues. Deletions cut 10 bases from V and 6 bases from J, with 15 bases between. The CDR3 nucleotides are TGTGCCATCCTCCGACCGCGACCTGAAGCTTTCTTT. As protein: CAILRPRPEAFF.

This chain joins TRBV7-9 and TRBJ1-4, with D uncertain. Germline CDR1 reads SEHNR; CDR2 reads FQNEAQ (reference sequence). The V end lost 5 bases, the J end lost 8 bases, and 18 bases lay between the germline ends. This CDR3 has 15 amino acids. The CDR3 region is CASSPDGLGGEKLFF. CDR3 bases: TGTGCCAGCAGCCCCGATGGGTTGGGCGGCGAAAAACTGTTTTTT.

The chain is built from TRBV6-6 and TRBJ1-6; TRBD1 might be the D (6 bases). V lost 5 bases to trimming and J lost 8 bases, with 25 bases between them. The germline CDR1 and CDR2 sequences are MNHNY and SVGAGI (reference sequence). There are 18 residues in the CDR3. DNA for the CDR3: TGTGCCAGCAGTCCAAACGGTCAGGGGCAGGCCACTTATTCACCCCTCCACTTT. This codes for CASSPNGQGQATYSPLHF.

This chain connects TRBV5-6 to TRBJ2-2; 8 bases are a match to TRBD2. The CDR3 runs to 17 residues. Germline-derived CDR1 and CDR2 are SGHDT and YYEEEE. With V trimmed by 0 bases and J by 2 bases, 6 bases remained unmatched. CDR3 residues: CASSLVAGTGNTGELFF. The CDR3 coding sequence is TGTGCCAGCAGCTTGGTAGCGGGAACTGGTAACACCGGGGAGCTGTTTTTT.

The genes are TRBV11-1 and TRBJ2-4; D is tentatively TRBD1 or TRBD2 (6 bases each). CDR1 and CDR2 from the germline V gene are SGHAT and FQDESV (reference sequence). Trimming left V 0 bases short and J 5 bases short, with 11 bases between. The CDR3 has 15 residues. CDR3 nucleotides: TGTGCCAGCAGCTTAGCGCCGGGGGCGGAAAACATTCAGTACTTC. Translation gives CASSLAPGAENIQYF.

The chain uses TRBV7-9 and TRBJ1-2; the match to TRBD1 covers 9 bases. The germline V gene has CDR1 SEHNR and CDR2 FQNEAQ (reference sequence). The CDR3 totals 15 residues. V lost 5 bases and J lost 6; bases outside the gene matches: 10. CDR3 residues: CASSHRDRVRDGYTF. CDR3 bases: TGTGCCAGCAGCCACCGGGACAGGGTTAGGGATGGCTACACCTTC.

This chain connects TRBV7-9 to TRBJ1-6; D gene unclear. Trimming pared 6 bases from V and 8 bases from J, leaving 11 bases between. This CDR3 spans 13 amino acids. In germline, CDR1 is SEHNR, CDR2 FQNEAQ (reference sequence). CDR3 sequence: CASRSDLDSPLHF. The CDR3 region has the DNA TGTGCCAGCAGATCCGACCTTGATTCACCCCTCCACTTT. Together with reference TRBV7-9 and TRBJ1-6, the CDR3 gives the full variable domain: DTGVSQNPRHKITKRGQNVTFRCDPISEHNRLYWYRQTLGQGPEFLTYFQNEAQLEKSRLLSDRFSAERPKGSFSTLEIQRTEQGDSAMYLCASRSDLDSPLHFGNGTRLTVT.

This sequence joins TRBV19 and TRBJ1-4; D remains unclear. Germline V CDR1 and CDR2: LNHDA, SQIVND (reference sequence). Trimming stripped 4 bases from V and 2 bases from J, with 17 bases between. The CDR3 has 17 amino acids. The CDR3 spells CASSTALGRATNEKLFF. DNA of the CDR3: TGTGCCAGTAGTACCGCCCTCGGTAGGGCTACTAATGAAAAACTGTTTTTT.

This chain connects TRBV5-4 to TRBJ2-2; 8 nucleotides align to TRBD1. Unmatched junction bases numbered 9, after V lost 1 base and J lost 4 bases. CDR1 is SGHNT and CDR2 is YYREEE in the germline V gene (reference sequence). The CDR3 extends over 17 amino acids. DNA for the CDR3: TGTGCCAGCAGCTTGAGACAGGGGCTGCGAGGCACCGGGGAGCTGTTTTTT. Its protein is CASSLRQGLRGTGELFF.

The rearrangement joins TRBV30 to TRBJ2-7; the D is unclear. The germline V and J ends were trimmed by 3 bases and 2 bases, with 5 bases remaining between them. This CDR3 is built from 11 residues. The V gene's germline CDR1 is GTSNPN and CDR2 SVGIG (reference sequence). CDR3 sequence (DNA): TGTGCCTGGAGCGAGACCTACGAGCAGTACTTC. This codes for CAWSETYEQYF. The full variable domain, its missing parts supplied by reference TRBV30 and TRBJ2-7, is SQTIHQWPATLVQPVGSPLSLECTVEGTSNPNLYWYRQAAGRGLQLLFYSVGIGQISSEVPQNLSASRPQDRQFILSSKKLLLSDSGFYLCAWSETYEQYFGPGTRLTVT.

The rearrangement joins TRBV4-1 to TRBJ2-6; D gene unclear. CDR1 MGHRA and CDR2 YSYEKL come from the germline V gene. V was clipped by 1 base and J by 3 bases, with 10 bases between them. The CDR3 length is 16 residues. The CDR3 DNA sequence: TGCGCCAGCAGCCAAGCAGACCGGTTTGGGGCCAACGTCCTGACTTTC. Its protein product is CASSQADRFGANVLTF.

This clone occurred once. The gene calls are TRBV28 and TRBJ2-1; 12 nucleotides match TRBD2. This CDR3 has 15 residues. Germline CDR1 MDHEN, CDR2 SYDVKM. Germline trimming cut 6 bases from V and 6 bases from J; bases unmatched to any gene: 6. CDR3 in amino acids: CASRSGTSGSNEQFF. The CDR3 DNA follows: TGTGCCAGCAGATCCGGGACTAGCGGGTCCAATGAGCAGTTCTTC.

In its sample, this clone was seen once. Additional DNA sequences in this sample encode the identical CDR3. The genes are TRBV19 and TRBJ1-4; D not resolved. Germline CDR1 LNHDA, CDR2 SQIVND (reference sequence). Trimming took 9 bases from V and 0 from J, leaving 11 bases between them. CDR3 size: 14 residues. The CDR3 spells CASSISATNEKLFF. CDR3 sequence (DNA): TGTGCCAGCTCCATAAGTGCAACTAATGAAAAACTGTTTTTT.

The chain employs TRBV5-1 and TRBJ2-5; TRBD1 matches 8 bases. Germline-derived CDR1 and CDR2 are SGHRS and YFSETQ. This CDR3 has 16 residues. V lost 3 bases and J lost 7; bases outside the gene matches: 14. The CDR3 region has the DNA TGCGCCAGCAGCTCCCGGACAGGGCCTTCAAGTGGGACCCAGTACTTC. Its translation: CASSSRTGPSSGTQYF.

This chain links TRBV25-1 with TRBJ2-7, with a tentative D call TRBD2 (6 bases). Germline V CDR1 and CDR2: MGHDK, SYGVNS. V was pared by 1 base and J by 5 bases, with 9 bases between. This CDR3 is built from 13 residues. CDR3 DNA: TGTGCCAGCAGTGAATCCGGGAGCAACGAGCAGTACTTC. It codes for CASSESGSNEQYF.

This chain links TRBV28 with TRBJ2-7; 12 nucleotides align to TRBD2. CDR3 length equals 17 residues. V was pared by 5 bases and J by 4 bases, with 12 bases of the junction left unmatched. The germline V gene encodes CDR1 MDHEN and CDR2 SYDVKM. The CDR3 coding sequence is TGTGCCAGCAGTCCTTTCCACTTCGGACTAGCGGGATACGAGCAGTACTTC. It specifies CASSPFHFGLAGYEQYF.